Listed below are T cell receptor beta chains from one sample, sequenced in a study of blood T cells in healthy people across ages. TCRdb re-derived calls from the 5' RACE reads in MiXCR, one entry per CDR3 protein. The data contain hundreds of thousands of distinct CDR3 sequences, 29% of them singletons. Sequencing input: blood. These receptors were taken from a woman of 80 years or more in good health. Each CDR3 is given with its conserved first and last residue. The D gene is left open where the match is weak. Size is stated for part of the rows, as once, few or many counts, or as a class when the clone is expanded.

CDR3	size	D	V	J
CASSQDLVGYEQYF	once	.	TRBV4-1	TRBJ2-7
CASTLTSGADTQYF	many	TRBD2	TRBV6-2/TRBV6-3	TRBJ2-3
CASSYSNNEQFF	many	.	TRBV6-5	TRBJ2-1
CASSPTGSYYGYTF	many	.	TRBV7-9	TRBJ1-2
CAIKGGGGQPQHF	few	.	TRBV10-3	TRBJ1-5
CASSSSGLAGVRNEQYF	.	TRBD2	TRBV5-1	.
CASSLFVGQETQYF	.	.	TRBV7-2	.
CASSLFFPATNEKLFF	.	.	TRBV7-6	TRBJ1-4
CASRGLAGGKGPDTQYF	many	TRBD2	TRBV6-1	TRBJ2-3
CASTLGSTGANVLTF	few	.	TRBV19	TRBJ2-6
CSARGGLESYNEQFF	many	TRBD2	TRBV20-1	TRBJ2-1
CASSSGGTTYNEQFF	many	.	TRBV12-3/TRBV12-4	TRBJ2-1
CANSCGELAKNIQYF	.	.	TRBV7-9	TRBJ2-4
CAISVGLNQPQHF	many	.	TRBV10-3	TRBJ1-5
CAGSLEALRNEQFF	.	.	TRBV5-6	TRBJ2-1
CASSPAGGPDAQYF	.	TRBD2	TRBV14	TRBJ2-3
CATSRGQGYNEQFF	many	TRBD1	TRBV15	TRBJ2-1
CASSQEYGYADEQFF	many	.	TRBV4-3	TRBJ2-1
CSAQSSGANVLTF	many	.	TRBV20-1	TRBJ2-6
CASSQRTAGNEKLFF	.	.	TRBV6-6	TRBJ1-4
CASSLAAGGHTDTQYF	many	TRBD2	TRBV7-2	TRBJ2-3
CATQGTYNEQFF	many	.	TRBV12-3/TRBV12-4	TRBJ2-1
CATSDPRKAGPSGETQYF	many	TRBD2	TRBV24-1	TRBJ2-5
CASSFHGQEKLFF	few	.	TRBV27	TRBJ1-4
CASSDPTGDGYTF	.	.	TRBV7-2	TRBJ1-2
CSAPPGETYGYTF	many	.	TRBV20-1	TRBJ1-2
CASSQDLQGGIEAFF	few	TRBD1	TRBV4-3	TRBJ1-1
CAISTPGQLNTEAFF	.	TRBD1	TRBV10-3	TRBJ1-1
CASSLGLGAGKEAKNIQYF	many	.	TRBV7-9	TRBJ2-4
CASRAPGGGPEAFF	few	TRBD1	TRBV12-3/TRBV12-4	TRBJ1-1
CASSVVQEFEAFF	many	.	TRBV9	TRBJ1-1
CASSSGGDSTRQETQYF	many	.	TRBV5-1	TRBJ2-5
CSASGRIPDTQYF	many	.	TRBV20-1	TRBJ2-3
CASSLVSRGAGAGFQETQYF	many	TRBD2	TRBV7-8	TRBJ2-5
CASSPQGHGYTF	few	.	TRBV18	TRBJ1-2
CASSYGGTYYNEQFF	.	.	TRBV6-6	TRBJ2-1
CASRARYGYTF	many	.	TRBV27	TRBJ1-2
CASSDQRFAAYEQYF	few	.	TRBV2	TRBJ2-7
CASSFRDTPNSPLHF	.	.	TRBV27	TRBJ1-6
CASSLADGLSSGNTIYF	.	.	TRBV5-1	TRBJ1-3
CASYTTGTGEKLFF	few	TRBD1	TRBV5-5	TRBJ1-4
CATRVCAGEKETQFF	.	.	TRBV24-1	TRBJ2-1
CASSRREVGYNEQFF	many	.	TRBV7-2	TRBJ2-1
CASSLEGSQQPQHF	many	.	TRBV5-1	TRBJ1-5
CASSQERGEKLFF	.	.	TRBV4-3	TRBJ1-4
CASSSQQHTDTQYF	many	.	TRBV12-3/TRBV12-4	TRBJ2-3
CASSQGGTRTGDTEAFF	many	.	TRBV4-1	TRBJ1-1
CASSVPGTGIVHEQFF	many	TRBD1	TRBV5-6	TRBJ2-1
CASRDPTGSNQPQHF	.	TRBD1	TRBV28	TRBJ1-5
CASSLVVGRGYSYEQYF	.	.	TRBV5-5	TRBJ2-7
CASSYSGVRTTQKVTDTQYF	few	.	TRBV6-5	TRBJ2-3
CATSRDRGGTVTFTGELFF	.	TRBD2	TRBV15	TRBJ2-2